This T cell receptor beta chain was documented in a study of blood T cell repertoires in COVID-19. About the research overall: COVID-19 samples, acute and convalescent, were from the United States, Italy and Spain. Nucleic acid was either cDNA or gDNA, and it came from T cells, B-cell-depleted T cells, or PBMCs.

The CDR3 sequence is 17 residues long. Germline CDR1 and CDR2: SGHRS and YFSETQ. The junction had 12 bases not matched to a gene; V was cut back by 4 bases and J by 1 base. The authors' processing: Amplified reference gene primers provided the basis for estimating nucleated cell counts. Libraries were prepared by immunoSEQ multiplex PCR; TCRdb keeps only in-frame clonotypes and omits some of them. V and J calls and clone size are as listed in that table; D and trimming were resolved from the DNA. The sample lists around 60,000 clones, around 77% occurring once. Source material: peripheral blood. The genes are TRBV5-1 and TRBJ2-5, with 8 bases that match TRBD2. This TCR came from an elderly man with active or convalescent COVID-19. The CDR3 nucleotides are TGCGCCAGCAGCCTTCACGAAACTAGCGGAAGCCAAGAGACCCAGTACTTC. This encodes CASSLHETSGSQETQYF. The entire variable domain, with the rest obtained from reference TRBV5-1 and TRBJ2-5, is as follows: KAGVTQTPRYLIKTRGQQVTLSCSPISGHRSVSWYQQTPGQGLQFLFEYFSETQRNKGNFPGRFSGRQFSNSRSEMNVSTLELGDSALYLCASSLHETSGSQETQYFGPGTRLLVL.